This T cell receptor beta chain was observed in a study of monozygotic twins with inflammatory bowel disease. Note on this clonotype: Its antigen is unknown.

Germline V lookup: CDR1 SGHRS, CDR2 YFSETQ. This CDR3 is 15 amino acids long. Eight cDNA synthesis reactions were run for every sample. Through template switching, UMIs that included a 6-nucleotide sample barcode were added. TCRdb reanalyzed the 5' RACE reads and collapses them to one entry per CDR3 protein, without DNA. The specimen's table records under 350,000 distinct CDR3 sequences. Findings of the study overall: Researchers were unable to tell different T cell subtypes apart. Researchers reported no repertoire similarity difference between concordant and discordant twins, possibly from limited power.

Sequences were obtained from blood. The rearrangement uses TRBV5-1 and TRBJ2-6; checking the TCRdb D call of TRBD2 is not possible without DNA. The origin of this receptor is a human donor with ulcerative colitis or Crohn's disease, or a healthy co-twin of an affected twin (not recorded which). CDR3 amino acids: CASSQRGSGANVLTF.